This T cell receptor (beta chain) was sequenced in a study of T cell responses to AZD1222 COVID-19 vaccine. Study-wide points: A reported finding is that nearly half of spike-specific TCRs target unmutated variant regions. Clonal diversity was possibly underestimated, and white British individuals and females predominated among donors. Spike-specific TCR breadth and depth were elevated following two AZD1222 doses.

As to this clone: Its specificity is not known.

J was trimmed by 4 bases and V by 7 bases; bases with no gene match: 3. The CDR3 length is 14 residues. The germline V gene has CDR1 SNHLY and CDR2 FYNNEI. Profiled with immunoSEQ multiplex PCR; TCRdb holds only in-frame clones, not every one. The sample contains around 130,000 clones, around 90% of which appear only once. The sequence derives from an adult who received the AZD1222 COVID-19 vaccine. This chain joins TRBV2 and TRBJ2-1; 11 nucleotides align to TRBD2. Sequences were derived from peripheral blood, sampled 28 days after the second AZD1222 dose. CDR3 region: CASNRLAGYNEQFF. The CDR3 DNA sequence: TGTGCCAGCAACCGACTAGCGGGATACAATGAGCAGTTCTTC.